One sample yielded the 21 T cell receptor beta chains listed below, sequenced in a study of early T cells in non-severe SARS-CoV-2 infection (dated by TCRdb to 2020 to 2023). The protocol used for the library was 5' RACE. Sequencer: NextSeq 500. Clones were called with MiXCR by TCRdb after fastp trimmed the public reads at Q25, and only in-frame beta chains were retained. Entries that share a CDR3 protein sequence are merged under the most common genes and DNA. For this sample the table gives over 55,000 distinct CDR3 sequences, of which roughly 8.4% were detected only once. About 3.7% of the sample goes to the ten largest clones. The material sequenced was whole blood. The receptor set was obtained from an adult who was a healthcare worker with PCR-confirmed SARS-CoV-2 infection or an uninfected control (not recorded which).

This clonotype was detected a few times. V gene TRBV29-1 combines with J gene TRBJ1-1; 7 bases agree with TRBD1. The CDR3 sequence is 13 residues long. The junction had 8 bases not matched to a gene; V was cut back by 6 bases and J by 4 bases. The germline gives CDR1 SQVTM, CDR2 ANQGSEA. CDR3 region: CSVLDRLGTEAFF. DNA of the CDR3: TGCAGCGTCTTGGACAGGCTGGGCACTGAAGCTTTCTTT.

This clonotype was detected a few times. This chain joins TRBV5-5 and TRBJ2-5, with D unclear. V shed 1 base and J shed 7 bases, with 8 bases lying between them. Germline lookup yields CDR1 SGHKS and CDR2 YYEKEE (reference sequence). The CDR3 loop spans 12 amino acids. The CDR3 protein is CASSLRAGTQYF. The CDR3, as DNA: TGTGCCAGCAGCTTGAGGGCCGGGACCCAGTACTTC. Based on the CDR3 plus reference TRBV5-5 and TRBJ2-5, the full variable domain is DAGVTQSPTHLIKTRGQQVTLRCSPISGHKSVSWYQQVLGQGPQFIFQYYEKEERGRGNFPDRFSARQFPNYSSELNVNALLLGDSALYLCASSLRAGTQYFGPGTRLLVL.

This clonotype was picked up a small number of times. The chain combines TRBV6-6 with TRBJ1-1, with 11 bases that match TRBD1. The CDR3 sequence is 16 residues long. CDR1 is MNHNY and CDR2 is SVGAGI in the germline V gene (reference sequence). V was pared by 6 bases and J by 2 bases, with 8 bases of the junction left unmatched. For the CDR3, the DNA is TGTGCCAGCAGCAAAGGACAGGGGGCGGTAAACACTGAAGCTTTCTTT. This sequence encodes CASSKGQGAVNTEAFF.

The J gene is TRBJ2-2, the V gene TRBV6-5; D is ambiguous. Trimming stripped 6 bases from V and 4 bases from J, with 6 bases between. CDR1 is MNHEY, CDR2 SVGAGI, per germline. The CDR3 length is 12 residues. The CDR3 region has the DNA TGTGCCAGCAGGCGTGTCACCGGGGAGCTGTTTTTT. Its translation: CASRRVTGELFF.

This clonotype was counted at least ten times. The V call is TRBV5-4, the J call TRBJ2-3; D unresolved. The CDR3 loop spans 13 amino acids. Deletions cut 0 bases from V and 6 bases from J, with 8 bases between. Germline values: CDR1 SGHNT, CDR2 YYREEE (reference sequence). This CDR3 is CASSLVPEDTQYF. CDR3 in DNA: TGTGCCAGCAGCTTGGTGCCCGAGGATACGCAGTATTTT.

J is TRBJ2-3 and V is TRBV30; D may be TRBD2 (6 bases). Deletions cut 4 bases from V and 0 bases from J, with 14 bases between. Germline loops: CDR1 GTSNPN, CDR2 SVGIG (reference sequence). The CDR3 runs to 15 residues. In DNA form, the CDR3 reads TGTGCCTGGATTCTCGGGAGTTCTAGCACAGATACGCAGTATTTT. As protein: CAWILGSSSTDTQYF.

CDR3: CASSQDKGSGANVLTF. The CDR3 nucleotides read TGCGCCAGCAGCCAAGATAAGGGCTCAGGGGCCAACGTCCTGACTTTC. The chain combines TRBV4-1 with TRBJ2-6; no reliable D call. The CDR3 sequence is 16 residues long. V was pared by 0 bases and J by 4 bases, with 10 bases between. Germline V gene sequence: CDR1 MGHRA, CDR2 YSYEKL.

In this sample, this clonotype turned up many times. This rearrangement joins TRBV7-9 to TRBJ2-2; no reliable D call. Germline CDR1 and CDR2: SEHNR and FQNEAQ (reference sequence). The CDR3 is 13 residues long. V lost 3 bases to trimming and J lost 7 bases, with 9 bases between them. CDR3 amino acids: CASSLAVSGELFF. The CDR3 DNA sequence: TGTGCCAGCAGCTTGGCCGTAAGCGGGGAGCTGTTTTTT.

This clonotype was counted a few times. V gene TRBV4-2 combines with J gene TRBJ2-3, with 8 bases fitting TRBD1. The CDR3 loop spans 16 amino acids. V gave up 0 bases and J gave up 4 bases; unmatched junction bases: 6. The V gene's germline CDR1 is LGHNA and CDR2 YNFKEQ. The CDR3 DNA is TGTGCCAGCAGCCAAGATAGGTCAGGGGGCGCAGATACGCAGTATTTT. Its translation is CASSQDRSGGADTQYF.

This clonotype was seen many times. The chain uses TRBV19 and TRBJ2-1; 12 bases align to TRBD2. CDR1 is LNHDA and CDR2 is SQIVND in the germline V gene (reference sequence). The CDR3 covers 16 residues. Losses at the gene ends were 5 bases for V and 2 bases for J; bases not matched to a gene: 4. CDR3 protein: CASSPRTSGAYNEQFF. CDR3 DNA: TGTGCCAGTAGTCCACGGACTAGCGGGGCCTACAATGAGCAGTTCTTC.

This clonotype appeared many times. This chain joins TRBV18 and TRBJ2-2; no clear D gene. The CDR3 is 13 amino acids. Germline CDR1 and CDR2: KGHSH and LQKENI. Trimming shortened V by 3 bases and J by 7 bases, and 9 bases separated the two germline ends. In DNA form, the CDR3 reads TGTGCCAGCTCACCGGGCTCCAGCGGGGAGCTGTTTTTT. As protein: CASSPGSSGELFF.

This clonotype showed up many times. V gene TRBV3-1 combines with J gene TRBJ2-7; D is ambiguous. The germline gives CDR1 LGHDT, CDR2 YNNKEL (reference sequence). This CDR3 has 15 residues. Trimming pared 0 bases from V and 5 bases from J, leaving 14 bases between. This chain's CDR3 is CASSQDQGIRDEQYF. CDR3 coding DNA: TGTGCCAGCAGCCAAGATCAAGGGATCCGGGACGAGCAGTACTTC.

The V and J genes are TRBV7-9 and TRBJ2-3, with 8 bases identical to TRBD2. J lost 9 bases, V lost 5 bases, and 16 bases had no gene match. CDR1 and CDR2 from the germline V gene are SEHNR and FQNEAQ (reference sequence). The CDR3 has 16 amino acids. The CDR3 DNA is TGTGCCAGCAGCCACGCGGGGGCGGGAGGCCACCGGACGCAGTATTTT. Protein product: CASSHAGAGGHRTQYF.

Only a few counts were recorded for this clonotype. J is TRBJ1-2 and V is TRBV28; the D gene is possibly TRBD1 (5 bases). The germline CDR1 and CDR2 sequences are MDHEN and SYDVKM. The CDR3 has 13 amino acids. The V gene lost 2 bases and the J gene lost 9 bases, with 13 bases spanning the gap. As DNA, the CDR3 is TGTGCCAGCAGTTTAAGGGGCGCGGGGAGCTACACCTTC. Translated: CASSLRGAGSYTF.

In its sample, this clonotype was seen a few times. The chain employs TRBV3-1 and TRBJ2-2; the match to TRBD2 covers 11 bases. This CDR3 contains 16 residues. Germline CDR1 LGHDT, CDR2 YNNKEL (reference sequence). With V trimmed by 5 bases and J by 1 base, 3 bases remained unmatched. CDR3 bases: TGTGCCAGCAGCTCCGGGACTAGCGGGAACACCGGGGAGCTGTTTTTT. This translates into CASSSGTSGNTGELFF.

CDR3 bases: TGTGCCTGGAGTAGACAGGGGGGCACCGGGGAGCTGTTTTTT. This translates into CAWSRQGGTGELFF. The chain couples TRBV30 to TRBJ2-2; the match to TRBD1 covers 9 bases. Germline lookup yields CDR1 GTSNPN and CDR2 SVGIG (reference sequence). There are 14 residues in the CDR3. With V trimmed by 2 bases and J by 4 bases, 2 bases remained unmatched. Drawing the rest from reference TRBV30 and TRBJ2-2, the complete variable domain is SQTIHQWPATLVQPVGSPLSLECTVEGTSNPNLYWYRQAAGRGLQLLFYSVGIGQISSEVPQNLSASRPQDRQFILSSKKLLLSDSGFYLCAWSRQGGTGELFFGEGSRLTVL.

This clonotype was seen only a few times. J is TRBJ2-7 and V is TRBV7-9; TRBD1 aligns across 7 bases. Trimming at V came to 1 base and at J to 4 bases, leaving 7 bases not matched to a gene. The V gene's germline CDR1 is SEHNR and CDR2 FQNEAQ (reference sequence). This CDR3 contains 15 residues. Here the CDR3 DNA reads TGTGCCAGCAGCTTAGGAGGGTCAGGGGGTTACGAGCAGTACTTC. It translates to CASSLGGSGGYEQYF.

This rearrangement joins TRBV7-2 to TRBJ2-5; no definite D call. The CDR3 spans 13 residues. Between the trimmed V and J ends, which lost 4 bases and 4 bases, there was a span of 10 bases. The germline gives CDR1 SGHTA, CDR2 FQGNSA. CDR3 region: CASSYQLGETQYF. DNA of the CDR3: TGTGCCAGCAGCTACCAACTCGGAGAGACCCAGTACTTC.

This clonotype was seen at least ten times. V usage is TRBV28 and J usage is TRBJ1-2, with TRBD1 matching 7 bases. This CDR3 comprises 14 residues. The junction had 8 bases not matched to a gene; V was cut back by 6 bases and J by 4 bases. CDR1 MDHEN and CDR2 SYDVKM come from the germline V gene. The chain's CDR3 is CASSYTGAAYGYTF. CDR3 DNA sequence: TGTGCCAGCAGCTATACAGGGGCTGCCTATGGCTACACCTTC.

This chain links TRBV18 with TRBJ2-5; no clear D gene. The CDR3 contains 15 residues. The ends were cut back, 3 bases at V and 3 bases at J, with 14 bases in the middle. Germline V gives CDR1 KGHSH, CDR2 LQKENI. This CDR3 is CASSPPGGLKETQYF. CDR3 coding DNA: TGTGCCAGCTCACCCCCCGGCGGCCTAAAAGAGACCCAGTACTTC.

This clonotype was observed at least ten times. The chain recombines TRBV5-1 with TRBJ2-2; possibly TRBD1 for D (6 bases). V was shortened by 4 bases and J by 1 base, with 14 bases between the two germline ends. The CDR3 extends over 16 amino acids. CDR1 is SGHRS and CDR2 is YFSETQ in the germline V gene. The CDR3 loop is CASSSLATGNTGELFF. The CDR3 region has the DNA TGCGCCAGCAGCAGTCTCGCGACAGGGAACACCGGGGAGCTGTTTTTT.